One sample yielded the 21 T cell receptor beta chains listed below, sequenced in a study of T-cell memory formation after mild COVID-19. TCRdb reanalysed the 5' RACE reads using MiXCR and keeps one entry per CDR3 protein. The table lists around 410,000 distinct CDR3 sequences, 20% to 30% of them singletons. The sequencing sample was made of PBMCs or a T cell subset sorted from them (not recorded which). Receptors originate from an adult woman who had mild COVID-19 (a few samples of this study predate the infection). Cell type and time point are not known.

V usage is TRBV9 and J usage is TRBJ2-1; D not certain. Trimming shortened V by 4 bases and J by 9 bases, and 11 bases separated the two germline ends. The CDR3 loop spans 12 amino acids. CDR1 SGDLS and CDR2 YYNGEE come from the germline V gene. The CDR3 nucleotides read TGTGCCAGCAGCACCTACTGGGGTGAGCAGTTCTTC. Translating it yields CASSTYWGEQFF.

The V call is TRBV7-9, the J call TRBJ1-3; 7 positions agree with TRBD1. Trimming removed 7 bases from V and 0 bases from J; junction bases left unmatched: 12. Germline values: CDR1 SEHNR, CDR2 FQNEAQ (reference sequence). The CDR3 is 17 amino acids. This CDR3 is CASTRTGVAFSGNTIYF. DNA of the CDR3: TGTGCCAGCACCCGCACAGGGGTTGCCTTCTCTGGAAACACCATATATTTT.

The rearrangement links TRBV7-9 to TRBJ1-1; D is possibly TRBD1 (6 bases). The V end was cut by 6 bases, the J end by 1 base, with 18 bases between. Per the germline V gene, CDR1 is SEHNR and CDR2 is FQNEAQ (reference sequence). The CDR3 sequence is 16 residues long. The CDR3 DNA sequence: TGTGCCAGCAGACCCTATCCGGGACATGGGAACACTGAAGCTTTCTTT. It yields the protein CASRPYPGHGNTEAFF.

This clonotype turned up a few times. The gene calls are TRBV6-2 or TRBV6-3 and TRBJ2-5; the match to TRBD2 covers 8 bases. Germline V lookup: CDR1 MNHEY, CDR2 SVGEGT. The CDR3 consists of 14 residues. The V and J ends lost 5 bases and 4 bases, in that order; junction bases with no gene match: 6. The CDR3: CASSTGTSAETQYF. The DNA for the CDR3 is TGTGCCAGCAGTACCGGGACTAGTGCAGAGACCCAGTACTTC.

This chain uses TRBV7-9 with TRBJ1-6; D is unclear. The V end was cut by 1 base, the J end by 6 bases, with 13 bases between. The CDR3 length is 16 residues. The germline V gene has CDR1 SEHNR and CDR2 FQNEAQ (reference sequence). In DNA, the CDR3 is TGTGCCAGCAGCTTAGAATGGGCCAGAAGTAATTCACCCCTCCACTTT. Its protein is CASSLEWARSNSPLHF.

The chain recombines TRBV6-2 or TRBV6-3 with TRBJ1-6, with 8 nucleotides matching TRBD1. Looked up from germline, CDR1 is MNHEY and CDR2 is SVGEGT. Unmatched junction bases numbered 7, after V lost 5 bases and J lost 7 bases. This CDR3 has 15 residues. The CDR3: CASSQIRDRNSPLHF. The CDR3 region has the DNA TGTGCCAGCAGTCAAATCCGGGACAGGAATTCACCCCTCCACTTT.

This clonotype showed up just a few times. The rearrangement joins TRBV9 to TRBJ2-5, with a weak D call TRBD2 (5 bases). This CDR3 has 15 residues. Trimming pared 4 bases from V and 3 bases from J, leaving 16 bases between. From germline, CDR1 is SGDLS and CDR2 YYNGEE. CDR3 protein: CASSKSPGMEETQYF. Written as DNA, the CDR3 is TGTGCCAGCAGCAAAAGCCCGGGGATGGAAGAGACCCAGTACTTC.

V is TRBV4-3 and J is TRBJ2-3; 8 bases match TRBD2. The CDR3 runs to 16 residues. V dropped 1 base and J dropped 3; count of bases not matched to a gene: 6. Germline-derived CDR1 and CDR2 are LGHNA and YSLEER. In DNA, the CDR3 is TGCGCCAGCAGCCAAGTGAGCGGGAGTGGAACAGATACGCAGTATTTT. It codes for CASSQVSGSGTDTQYF.

This clonotype was recorded a few times. The V and J genes are TRBV24-1 and TRBJ1-5; D perhaps matches TRBD1 (6 bases). Germline values: CDR1 KGHDR, CDR2 SFDVKD. V was shortened by 1 base and J by 9 bases, with 12 bases between the two germline ends. CDR3 length: 14 residues. CDR3 sequence: CATSDLQGRGPQHF. The CDR3 bases are TGTGCCACCAGTGATTTACAGGGCAGAGGGCCCCAGCATTTT.

Comment on this clonotype: Germline and junction disagree at one end, which may indicate a read error. The chain recombines TRBV7-8 with TRBJ2-7; possible D gene TRBD1, 7 bases. The CDR3 length is 15 residues. Germline V lookup: CDR1 SGHVS, CDR2 FQNEAQ. The CDR3 is CASSLARGPAYEQYF. The CDR3 DNA is TGTGCCAGCAGCCTAGCGAGGGGGCCAGCCTACGAGCAGTACTTC.

This clonotype has more than one count but fewer than ten. This CDR3 reads CSARDLGHEGTDTQYF. The CDR3 DNA follows: TGCAGTGCTAGAGACCTGGGCCACGAAGGCACAGATACGCAGTATTTT. The J gene is TRBJ2-3, the V gene TRBV20-1; no reliable D call. Germline CDR1 and CDR2: DFQATT and SNEGSKA (reference sequence). Trimming stripped 0 bases from V and 1 base from J, with 14 bases between. This CDR3 has 16 amino acids.

The rearrangement uses TRBV5-4 and TRBJ2-1; unclear D gene. The CDR3 sequence is 15 residues long. V was cut by 5 bases and J by 0 bases, with 12 bases left in between. Germline-derived CDR1 and CDR2 are SGHNT and YYREEE (reference sequence). CDR3 DNA sequence: TGTGCCAGCAGAAAAGGATCTGCCTCCTACAATGAGCAGTTCTTC. It specifies CASRKGSASYNEQFF. The whole variable domain, remainder taken from reference TRBV5-4 and TRBJ2-1, is ETGVTQSPTHLIKTRGQQVTLRCSSQSGHNTVSWYQQALGQGPQFIFQYYREEENGRGNFPPRFSGLQFPNYSSELNVNALELDDSALYLCASRKGSASYNEQFFGPGTRLTVL.

As DNA, the CDR3 is TGTGCCAGCAGCGCACAGGTCCTCAACTATGGCTACACCTTC. Translated: CASSAQVLNYGYTF. The chain combines TRBV7-9 with TRBJ1-2; D may be TRBD1 (5 bases). Deletions cut 5 bases from V and 2 bases from J, with 12 bases between. From germline, CDR1 is SEHNR and CDR2 FQNEAQ (reference sequence). The CDR3 totals 14 residues.

This rearrangement joins TRBV25-1 to TRBJ2-3; D is unclear. This CDR3 has 14 residues. Per germline, CDR1 MGHDK and CDR2 SYGVNS. Trimming left V 4 bases short and J 2 bases short, with 10 bases between. CDR3 amino acids: CASSGGHFTDTQYF. In DNA, the CDR3 is TGTGCCAGCAGTGGAGGCCATTTCACAGATACGCAGTATTTT.

The V and J genes are TRBV12-3 or TRBV12-4 and TRBJ1-2; 7 bases map to TRBD1. V lost 8 bases to trimming and J lost 7 bases; unmatched junction nucleotides: 7. The CDR3 runs 12 residues. CDR3 sequence: CASLKGAGGYTF. CDR3 nucleotide sequence: TGTGCCAGCTTAAAGGGGGCTGGTGGCTACACCTTC.

The table lists this clonotype with many counts. The chain couples TRBV5-5 to TRBJ2-7; 7 bases are a match to TRBD1. Germline CDR1 is SGHKS and CDR2 is YYEKEE (reference sequence). The ends lost 0 bases at V and 3 bases at J; junction bases unmatched: 3. The CDR3 is 14 residues long. CDR3 nucleotides: TGTGCCAGCAGCTTGGAGGCAGGGGGCTACGAGCAGTACTTC. Translation gives CASSLEAGGYEQYF.

The chain recombines TRBV7-2 with TRBJ2-5; D is possibly TRBD2 (5 bases). The V end was cut by 6 bases, the J end by 11 bases, with 16 bases between. The CDR3 runs 12 residues. The germline gives CDR1 SGHTA, CDR2 FQGNSA. CDR3 DNA sequence: TGTGCCAGCAGTCTCTTCGGGTGGGAGCAGTACTTC. Translating it yields CASSLFGWEQYF.

The chain carries TRBV6-5 and TRBJ1-2, with 9 bases aligning to TRBD1. V shed 6 bases, J shed 4 bases, and the junction held 9 bases outside the gene matches. The CDR3 sequence is 15 residues long. The germline gives CDR1 MNHEY, CDR2 SVGAGI. The CDR3 DNA is TGTGCCAGCAGGACCGGGACAGGGTTCGTCTATGGCTACACCTTC. This sequence encodes CASRTGTGFVYGYTF.

The chain recombines TRBV7-2 with TRBJ1-5, with TRBD1 identical over 8 bases. Germline V lookup: CDR1 SGHTA, CDR2 FQGNSA. The CDR3 has 13 residues. After removal of 5 bases from V and 10 bases from J, the junction contained 7 bases not matched to a gene. CDR3 region: CASSPGQGRPQHF. The DNA for the CDR3 is TGTGCCAGCAGCCCCGGACAGGGAAGACCCCAGCATTTT.

This clonotype came up once. The chain combines TRBV20-1 with TRBJ2-7; weak D call: TRBD1 (6 bases). The germline CDR1 and CDR2 sequences are DFQATT and SNEGSKA (reference sequence). The V and J ends lost 5 bases and 5 bases respectively, with 13 bases between them. The CDR3 loop spans 12 amino acids. CDR3 region: CSAGSAGDEQYF. CDR3 in DNA: TGCAGTGCTGGAAGTGCAGGGGACGAGCAGTACTTC.

Only a few counts were recorded for this clonotype. The chain couples TRBV11-3 to TRBJ2-1; no reliable D call. Germline CDR1 SGHNT, CDR2 YENEEA. Trimming took off 5 bases at V and 2 bases at J, with 7 bases between the two ends. The CDR3 is 13 amino acids. CDR3 nucleotides: TGTGCCAGCAGCAAAGGCCCCTACAATGAGCAGTTCTTC. Protein sequence: CASSKGPYNEQFF.